This TCR beta chain came from a study of CD8+ T cells in alopecia areata. Study information: C3H/HeJ donors aged roughly 6-12 months with spontaneous alopecia supplied skin grafted onto roughly 7-10-week-old female C3H/HeJ mice.

Reverse transcribed after extraction, RNA yielded cDNA as the sequencing template. Sequencing used immunoSEQ multiplex PCR; TCRdb keeps in-frame clones, though not all of them. The sample holds roughly 260,000 clones, and no clone turns up only once. Concerning this clone: Its antigen is unknown. Gene names are the mouse ones. The read is 4 residues too short to cover the CDR3 end, so that end is filled in from the germline J gene.

Study-wide findings and caveats: Greater clonality was observed in lesional scalp samples, especially alopecia totalis/universalis, versus normal scalp. Although TCR sharing was seen in mice, sharing across patients was less clear, possibly for HLA-related reasons. Sequencing of scalp samples also includes resident alphabeta T cells from normal skin.

This CDR3 spans 13 amino acids. V lost 4 bases and J lost 3; bases outside the gene matches: 1. Germline V gene sequence: CDR1 LGHNA, CDR2 YNLKQL (reference sequence). Sorting of pooled cutaneous lymph node cells used CD4, CD8alpha, NKG2D, NKG2ACE and other markers. Sequenced: CD4+ T cells sorted from a lymph node. This receptor was obtained from a C3H/HeJ mouse with alopecia areata. Strain haplotype (MHC): H2-k. The V gene is TRBV5, the J gene TRBJ1-1; TRBD1 matches at 8 bases. The DNA read from the CDR3 is TGTGCCAGCAGCCGGACAGGGTACACA. It translates to CASSRTGYT. The complete CDR3 sequence is CASSRTGYTEVFF.